The 18 T cell receptor beta chains below all came from one sample that was sequenced in a study of T cells in Graves' hyperthyroidism and ophthalmopathy. Template material for amplifying TCR beta CDR3 regions consisted of RNA transcripts. Carried out on the TCR CDR3, a first-round RT-PCR used the HTBI primer set. TCRdb re-called the multiplex PCR reads through MiXCR, storing one row per CDR3 protein. Of approximately 600,000 distinct CDR3 sequences listed, around 14% are singletons. Source material: blood. All receptors derive from a woman in her twenties or thirties with Graves' hyperthyroidism that later progressed to Graves' ophthalmopathy.

This clonotype has only a few counts. CDR3 nucleotide sequence: TGTGCCAGCAGCTCCACAGGGGGTCAGACCCAGTACTTC. This codes for CASSSTGGQTQYF. The chain couples TRBV7-3 to TRBJ2-5; TRBD1 matches at 8 bases. The length of the CDR3 is 13 residues. J gave up 6 bases and V 4 bases, and 4 bases lay outside the gene matches. Germline CDR1 and CDR2: SGHTA and FQGTGA.

This chain joins TRBV29-1 and TRBJ2-1; 12 nucleotides match TRBD2. V lost 6 bases, J lost 9 bases, and 12 bases stayed unmatched. Germline CDR1 is SQVTM and CDR2 is ANQGSEA. CDR3 length equals 15 residues. Here the CDR3 reads CSVVSTSGSRGEQFF. CDR3 DNA: TGCAGCGTCGTTTCGACTAGCGGGAGTAGGGGTGAGCAGTTCTTC.

This clonotype was recorded many times. The V call is TRBV12-5, the J call TRBJ1-6; D gene ambiguous. Germline CDR1 reads LGHNT; CDR2 reads FRNRAP. Trimming took 7 bases from V and 5 from J, leaving 12 bases between them. This CDR3 region has 14 residues. CDR3 residues: CASVSMADNSPLHF. CDR3 bases: TGTGCTAGTGTATCGATGGCAGATAATTCACCCCTCCACTTT.

Details on this clonotype: Since a much larger clone is just one base distant, this may be a read error. The chain combines TRBV20-1 with TRBJ2-7, with D hard to call. CDR1 is DFQATT, CDR2 SNEGSKA, per germline (reference sequence). This CDR3 has 10 residues. In nucleotides, the CDR3 is TGCAATGCTAGAGATGTCGAGCAGTACTTC. The encoded protein is CNARDVEQYF.

In its sample, this clonotype was seen many times. This chain uses TRBV5-1 with TRBJ2-3; D uncertain. This CDR3 has 15 amino acids. Germline CDR1 is SGHRS and CDR2 is YFSETQ. V lost 4 bases and J 2 bases, leaving 14 bases between the germline ends. CDR3 loop: CASSTPGQITDTQYF. CDR3 in DNA: TGCGCCAGCAGCACCCCCGGGCAGATCACAGATACGCAGTATTTT.

Many counts were recorded for this clonotype. DNA for the CDR3: TGTGCCAGTAGAACCCTCTCAAAGGGCAACAATGAGCAGTTCTTC. It codes for CASRTLSKGNNEQFF. The rearrangement links TRBV19 to TRBJ2-1, with D uncertain. The CDR3 loop spans 15 amino acids. Germline V gene lookup returns CDR1 LNHDA and CDR2 SQIVND (reference sequence). The ends were cut back, 6 bases at V and 5 bases at J, with 17 bases in the middle.

This clonotype was detected many times. The rearrangement links TRBV9 to TRBJ1-6; 8 nucleotides agree with TRBD1. This CDR3 is built from 18 residues. Germline CDR1 SGDLS, CDR2 YYNGEE. The junction had 9 bases not matched to a gene; V was cut back by 4 bases and J by 0 bases. CDR3 amino acids: CASSPYWGQDSYNSPLHF. DNA for the CDR3: TGTGCCAGCAGCCCTTACTGGGGACAGGACTCCTATAATTCACCCCTCCACTTT.

The chain recombines TRBV19 with TRBJ1-1, with a possible D match to TRBD1 (5 bases). Germline-derived CDR1 and CDR2 are LNHDA and SQIVND (reference sequence). Trimming cost V 7 bases and J 1 base, with 10 bases left between them. This CDR3 is built from 13 residues. The CDR3 sequence is CASNPGWNTEAFF. The CDR3 region has the DNA TGTGCCAGTAACCCAGGGTGGAACACTGAAGCTTTCTTT.

Comments on this clonotype: This sequence may be a read error, since a much larger clone differs from it by one base. The chain has TRBV5-1 and TRBJ1-6, with 9 bases fitting TRBD1. The length of the CDR3 is 14 residues. V lost 10 bases to trimming and J lost 10 bases; unmatched junction nucleotides: 12. The germline CDR1 and CDR2 sequences are SGHRS and YFSETQ. CDR3: CAGTPDRGDSPLHF. CDR3 nucleotides: TGCGCCGGCACTCCGGACAGGGGAGACTCACCCCTCCACTTT.

This clonotype has a count of ten or more. J is TRBJ2-3 and V is TRBV29-1; D might be TRBD2 (5 bases). The CDR3 has 14 amino acids. Trimming left V 1 base short and J 4 bases short, with 12 bases between. CDR1 is SQVTM and CDR2 is ANQGSEA in the germline V gene. The CDR3, as DNA: TGCAGCGTTGAAGTCCCTCCCGGGGCAGATACGCAGTATTTT. Its protein product is CSVEVPPGADTQYF.

Ten or more counts support this clonotype. CDR3 nucleotide sequence: TGTGCCAGCAGTGCCAGCAGTAAGGCCGAGCAGTACTTC. This encodes CASSASSKAEQYF. The chain combines TRBV2 with TRBJ2-7; no definite D call. The ends were cut back, 4 bases at V and 6 bases at J, with 13 bases in the middle. The germline V gene has CDR1 SNHLY and CDR2 FYNNEI. The CDR3 covers 13 residues.

This clonotype was counted once. A much more abundant neighbour one base away suggests this may be a read error. The J gene is TRBJ2-7, the V gene TRBV28, with 8 bases aligning to TRBD1. V trimming: 6 bases; J trimming: 5 bases; junction bases outside the gene matches: 9. The germline CDR1 and CDR2 sequences are MDHEN and SYDVKM. The CDR3 spans 14 residues. CDR3 sequence: CASRDRAPSDEQYV. CDR3 in DNA: TGTGCCAGCAGGGACAGGGCCCCATCCGACGAGCAGTACGTC.

The rearrangement joins TRBV19 to TRBJ2-2; D not certain. The CDR3 contains 13 residues. The V gene lost 5 bases and the J gene lost 3 bases, with 7 bases spanning the gap. Germline-derived CDR1 and CDR2 are LNHDA and SQIVND (reference sequence). CDR3 sequence: CASSSDYTGELFF. The CDR3 DNA reads TGTGCCAGTAGTTCGGATTACACCGGGGAGCTGTTTTTT.

This clonotype was seen many times. The chain has TRBV3-1 and TRBJ2-7; the match to TRBD1 covers 11 bases. The CDR3 runs 14 residues. Germline CDR1 LGHDT, CDR2 YNNKEL (reference sequence). Losses at the gene ends were 5 bases for V and 4 bases for J; bases not matched to a gene: 4. The CDR3 DNA follows: TGTGCCAGCAGCATGGACAGGGGGCCTTACGAGCAGTACTTC. Its protein is CASSMDRGPYEQYF.

This clonotype was detected a few times. A much larger clone differs from this one at a single base, so this may be a read error. This chain links TRBV6-1 with TRBJ1-2; D gene unclear. V dropped 3 bases and J dropped 7 bases, with 0 bases sitting between them. CDR1 is MNHNS and CDR2 is SASEGT in the germline V gene. There are 9 residues in the CDR3. The CDR3 is CASSDGYTF. The DNA of the CDR3 is TGTGCCAGCAGTGATGGCTACACCTTC.

The table lists this clonotype with many counts. This sequence joins TRBV3-1 and TRBJ2-3; a weak D match, TRBD2 (5 bases). The length of the CDR3 is 15 residues. From germline, CDR1 is LGHDT and CDR2 YNNKEL (reference sequence). Trimming cost V 4 bases and J 2 bases, with 13 bases left between them. This CDR3 is CASSLSEGFTDTQYF. In DNA form, the CDR3 reads TGTGCCAGCAGCCTTAGCGAAGGGTTCACAGATACGCAGTATTTT.

V is TRBV7-2 and J is TRBJ2-5; D not certain. Germline V gene data show CDR1 as SGHTA and CDR2 as FQGNSA. V lost 0 bases and J 5 bases, leaving 10 bases between the germline ends. The CDR3 is 14 amino acids. The CDR3 bases are TGTGCCAGCAGCTTAGCTGGGTGGCTCGAGACCCAGTACTTC. This translates into CASSLAGWLETQYF. The full variable domain, rest sourced from reference TRBV7-2 and TRBJ2-5, is GAGVSQSPSNKVTEKGKDVELRCDPISGHTALYWYRQSLGQGLEFLIYFQGNSAPDKSGLPSDRFSAERTGGSVSTLTIQRTQQEDSAVYLCASSLAGWLETQYFGPGTRLLVL.

This clonotype appeared many times. V is TRBV2 and J is TRBJ1-2, with D perhaps matching TRBD1 (6 bases). The CDR3 sequence is 14 residues long. Germline CDR1 SNHLY, CDR2 FYNNEI. V was trimmed by 0 bases and J by 8 bases, leaving 13 bases between them. CDR3 DNA sequence: TGTGCCAGCAGTGAAGCGGGGGGGGGCGGAGGCTACACCTTC. Amino acid sequence: CASSEAGGGGGYTF. Supplemented by reference TRBV2 and TRBJ1-2, the full variable domain reads EPEVTQTPSHQVTQMGQEVILRCVPISNHLYFYWYRQILGQKVEFLVSFYNNEISEKSEIFDDQFSVERPDGSNFTLKIRSTKLEDSAMYFCASSEAGGGGGYTFGSGTRLTVV.